This T cell receptor beta chain was observed in a study of cytomegalovirus exposure and HLA in healthy donors. Trimming cost V 0 bases and J 8 bases, with 17 bases left between them. The CDR3 has 17 residues. Germline values: CDR1 SGHVS, CDR2 FQNEAQ. This PCR relied on a set of 60 Vbeta primers and 13 Jbeta primers. TCRdb's table, derived via immunoSEQ multiplex PCR, lists solely in-frame clones and lacks some. Here the sample spans under 200,000 clones, 65% to 85% being singletons. This clonotype was obtained from a woman between 40 and 50 years old in good health and CMV-seropositive. The chain couples TRBV7-8 to TRBJ1-6, with a tentative D call TRBD1 (5 bases). What was sequenced was PBMCs. The CDR3 is CASSLALGPVEDSPLHF. DNA for the CDR3: TGTGCCAGCAGCTTAGCGCTGGGGCCAGTAGAGGATTCACCCCTCCACTTT.